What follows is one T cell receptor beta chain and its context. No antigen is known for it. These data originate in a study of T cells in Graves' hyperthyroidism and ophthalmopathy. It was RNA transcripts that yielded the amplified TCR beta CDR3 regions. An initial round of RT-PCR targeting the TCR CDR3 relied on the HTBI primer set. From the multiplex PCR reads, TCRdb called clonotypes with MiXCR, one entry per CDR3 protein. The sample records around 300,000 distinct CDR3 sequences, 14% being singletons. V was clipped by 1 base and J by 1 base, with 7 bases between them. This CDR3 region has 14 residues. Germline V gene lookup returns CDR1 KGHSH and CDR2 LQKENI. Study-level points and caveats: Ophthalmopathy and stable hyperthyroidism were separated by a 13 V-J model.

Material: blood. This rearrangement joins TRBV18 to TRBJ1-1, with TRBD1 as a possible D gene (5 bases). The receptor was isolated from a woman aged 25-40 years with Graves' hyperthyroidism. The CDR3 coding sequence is TGTGCCAGCTCACCACTTGACAGGAACACTGAAGCTTTCTTT. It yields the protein CASSPLDRNTEAFF.